This T cell receptor (beta chain) is drawn from a study of T cell changes during pregnancy in multiple sclerosis. Germline V gene data show CDR1 as MNHEY and CDR2 as SVGAGI. Germline trimming cut 0 bases from V and 6 bases from J; bases unmatched to any gene: 6. This CDR3 has 16 residues. Profiling relied on immunoSEQ multiplex PCR, and the TCRdb table lists in-frame clones only, not all of them. The sample gives more than 35,000 clones, around 90% of which show up once; 0.78% is in the top ten. The receptor was isolated from a female donor in good health, enrolled as a control in a pregnancy study. This rearrangement joins TRBV6-5 to TRBJ2-1; 9 nucleotides line up with TRBD2. Sequencing was performed on CD4+ T cells from peripheral blood mononuclear cells, taken after pregnancy. The CDR3: CASSYSSGRKINEQFF. The CDR3 DNA is TGTGCCAGCAGTTACTCTAGCGGGAGAAAAATCAATGAGCAGTTCTTC.